Detailed here is one TCR beta chain. No antigen is known for it. This record comes from a study of shared clonotypes between healthy human individuals. At the level of the study: Aged 18 to 49, the donors were a couple of women and a few men. Study-wide findings and caveats: Compared with memory subsets, naive subsets generally had larger estimated richness.

Every subset had its genomic DNA shared out evenly among several immunoSEQ plates. Clones were read by immunoSEQ multiplex PCR, and TCRdb kept only the in-frame ones, dropping some. The sample carries a few million clones, roughly 93% recorded once. CDR3 length equals 14 residues. The V gene lost 6 bases and the J gene lost 5 bases, with 14 bases spanning the gap. Germline V gives CDR1 MDHEN, CDR2 SYDVKM. Source material: naive CD4+ T cells from PBMCs. As to subset: CD45RA+ positively selected. The rearrangement uses TRBV28 and TRBJ1-5, with no clear D. This TCR was recovered from a man aged 18 to 29 in good health. Some clones in this sample may be carry-over from other donors' samples. Written as DNA, the CDR3 is TGTGCCAGCAGGGACCTAAGGCGGGATCAGCCCCAGCATTTT. Encoded protein: CASRDLRRDQPQHF.